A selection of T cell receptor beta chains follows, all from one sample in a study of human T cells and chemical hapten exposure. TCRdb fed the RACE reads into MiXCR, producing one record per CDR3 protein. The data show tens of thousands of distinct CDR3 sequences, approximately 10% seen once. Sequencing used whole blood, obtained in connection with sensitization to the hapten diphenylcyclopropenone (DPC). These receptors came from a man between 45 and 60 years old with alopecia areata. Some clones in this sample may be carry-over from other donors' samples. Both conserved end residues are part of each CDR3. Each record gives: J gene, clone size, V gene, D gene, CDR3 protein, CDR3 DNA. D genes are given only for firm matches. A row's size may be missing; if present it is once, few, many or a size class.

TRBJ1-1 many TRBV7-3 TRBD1 CASSFQGVTEAFF TGTGCCAGCAGCTTCCAGGGGGTTACTGAAGCTTTCTTT
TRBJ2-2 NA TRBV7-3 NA CASRPDTYTGELFF TGTGCCAGCAGACCGGACACTTACACCGGGGAGCTGTTTTTT
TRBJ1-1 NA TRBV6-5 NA CASSYSIPLLSSNTEAFF TGTGCCAGCAGTTACTCGATCCCACTCCTATCTTCGAACACTGAAGCTTTCTTT
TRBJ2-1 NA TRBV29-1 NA CSVREYNYNEQFF TGCAGCGTACGGGAGTATAACTACAATGAGCAGTTCTTC
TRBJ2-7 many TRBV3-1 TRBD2 CASSQDRLAGYEQYF TGTGCCAGCAGCCAAGATAGGCTAGCGGGCTACGAGCAGTACTTC
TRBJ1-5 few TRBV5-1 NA CASSSDGGSNQPQHF TGCGCCAGCAGCTCCGACGGGGGTAGCAATCAGCCCCAGCATTTT
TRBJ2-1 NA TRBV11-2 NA CASSLDTNEQFF TGTGCCAGCAGCTTAGATACGAATGAGCAGTTCTTC
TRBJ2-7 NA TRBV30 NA CAWNPPGASEYEQYF TGTGCCTGGAATCCCCCGGGGGCTTCAGAATACGAGCAGTACTTC
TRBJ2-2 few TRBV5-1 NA CASSPRVTGELFF TGCGCCAGCAGCCCCCGAGTCACCGGGGAGCTGTTTTTT
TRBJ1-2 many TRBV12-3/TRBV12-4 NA CASSLMGGAARYGYTF TGTGCCAGCAGTTTGATGGGGGGCGCGGCGCGGTATGGCTACACCTTC
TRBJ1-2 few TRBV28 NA CACTREDYGYTF TGTGCCTGTACTAGGGAGGATTATGGCTACACCTTC
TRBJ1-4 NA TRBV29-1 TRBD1 CSVEGTGPNEKLFF TGCAGCGTTGAGGGGACAGGACCTAATGAAAAACTGTTTTTT
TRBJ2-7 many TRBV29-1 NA CSVVGLSEPASSYEQYF TGCAGCGTTGTCGGACTATCCGAACCCGCCTCCTCCTACGAGCAGTACTTC
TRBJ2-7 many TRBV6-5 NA CASRATGSYEQYF TGTGCCAGCAGGGCCACAGGTTCCTACGAGCAGTACTTC
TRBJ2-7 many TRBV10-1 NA CASSDDRRSSYEQYF TGCGCCAGCAGCGACGACAGGAGAAGCTCCTACGAGCAGTACTTC
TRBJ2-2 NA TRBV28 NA CASTEGVAGELFF TGTGCCAGCACCGAGGGGGTTGCCGGGGAGCTGTTTTTT
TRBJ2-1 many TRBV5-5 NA CASSLGQSPYNEQFF TGTGCCAGCAGCTTGGGGCAGTCCCCCTACAATGAGCAGTTCTTC
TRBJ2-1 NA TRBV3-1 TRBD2 CASSQESLRLAGHDNEQFF TGTGCCAGCAGCCAAGAAAGTTTGAGACTAGCGGGACATGACAATGAGCAGTTCTTC
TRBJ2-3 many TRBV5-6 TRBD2 CASSTGLAGEDTQYF TGTGCCAGCAGCACCGGACTAGCGGGAGAGGATACGCAGTATTTT
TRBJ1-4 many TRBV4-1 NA CASSHGTGLSNEKLFF TGCGCCAGCAGCCACGGCACAGGGTTGAGCAATGAAAAACTGTTTTTT
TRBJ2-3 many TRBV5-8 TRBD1 CASSSGQGADTQYF TGTGCCAGCAGCTCCGGACAGGGGGCAGATACGCAGTATTTT
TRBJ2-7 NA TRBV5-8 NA CASSLFQGVSYEQYF TGTGCCAGCAGCTTATTCCAAGGGGTGTCCTACGAGCAGTACTTC
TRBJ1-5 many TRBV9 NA CASSADMSNQPQHF TGTGCCAGCAGCGCCGACATGAGCAATCAGCCCCAGCATTTT
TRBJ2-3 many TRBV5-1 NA CASSFVGDSRTDTQYF TGCGCCAGCAGCTTCGTCGGCGACTCCCGCACAGATACGCAGTATTTT
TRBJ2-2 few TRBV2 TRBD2 CASRTSGKVSGELFF TGTGCCAGCAGGACTAGCGGGAAGGTATCCGGGGAGCTGTTTTTT
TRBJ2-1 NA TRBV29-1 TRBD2 CSASGRAVFEQFF TGCAGCGCGAGCGGGAGGGCCGTTTTTGAGCAGTTCTTC
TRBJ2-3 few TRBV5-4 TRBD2 CASSPPGLAGVGGDTQYF TGTGCCAGCAGCCCACCGGGACTAGCGGGAGTTGGAGGAGATACGCAGTATTTT
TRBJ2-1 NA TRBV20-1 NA CSASRSSYNEQFF TGCAGTGCTAGCAGAAGCTCCTACAATGAGCAGTTCTTC
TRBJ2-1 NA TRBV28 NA CASSETTNNEQFF TGTGCCAGCAGTGAGACTACCAACAATGAGCAGTTCTTC
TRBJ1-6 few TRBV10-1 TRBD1 CASSVGTDNLHF TGCGCCAGCAGTGTCGGGACAGACAACCTCCACTTT
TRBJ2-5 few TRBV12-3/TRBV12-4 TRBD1 CASSLGHLQGADF TGTGCCAGCAGTTTAGGCCACTTACAGGGGGCAGACTTC